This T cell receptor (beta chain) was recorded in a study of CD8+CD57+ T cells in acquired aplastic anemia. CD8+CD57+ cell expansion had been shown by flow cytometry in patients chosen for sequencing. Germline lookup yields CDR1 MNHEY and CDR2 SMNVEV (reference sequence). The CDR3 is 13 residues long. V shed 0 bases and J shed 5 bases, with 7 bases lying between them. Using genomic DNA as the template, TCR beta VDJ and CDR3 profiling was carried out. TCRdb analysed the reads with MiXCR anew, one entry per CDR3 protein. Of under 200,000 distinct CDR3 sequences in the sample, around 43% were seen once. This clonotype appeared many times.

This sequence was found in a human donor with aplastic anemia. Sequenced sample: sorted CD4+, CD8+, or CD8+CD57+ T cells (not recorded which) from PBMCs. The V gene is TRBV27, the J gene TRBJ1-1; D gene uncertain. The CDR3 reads CASSLSGGTEAFF. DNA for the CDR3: TGTGCCAGCAGTTTATCGGGTGGGACTGAAGCTTTCTTT.